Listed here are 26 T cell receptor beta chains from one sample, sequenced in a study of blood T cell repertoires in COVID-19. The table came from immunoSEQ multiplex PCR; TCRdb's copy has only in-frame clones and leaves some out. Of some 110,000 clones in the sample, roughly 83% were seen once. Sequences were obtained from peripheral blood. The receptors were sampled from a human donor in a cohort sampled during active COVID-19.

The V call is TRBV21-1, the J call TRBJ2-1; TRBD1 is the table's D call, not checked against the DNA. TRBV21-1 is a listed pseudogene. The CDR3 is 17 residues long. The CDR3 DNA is TGTGCCAGCAGCGCCCAGTTTACAGGACCTCTCATCAATGAGCAGTTCTTC. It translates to CASSAQFTGPLINEQFF.

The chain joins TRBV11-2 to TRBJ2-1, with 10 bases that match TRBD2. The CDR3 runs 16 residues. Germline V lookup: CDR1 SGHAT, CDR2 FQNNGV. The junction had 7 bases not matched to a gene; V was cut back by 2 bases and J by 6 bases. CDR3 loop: CASSLISGRPGNEQFF. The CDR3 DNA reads TGTGCCAGCAGCTTAATTAGCGGGAGGCCGGGCAATGAGCAGTTCTTC. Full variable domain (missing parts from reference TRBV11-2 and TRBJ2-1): EAGVAQSPRYKIIEKRQSVAFWCNPISGHATLYWYQQILGQGPKLLIQFQNNGVVDDSQLPKDRFSAERLKGVDSTLKIQPAKLEDSAVYLCASSLISGRPGNEQFFGPGTRLTVL.

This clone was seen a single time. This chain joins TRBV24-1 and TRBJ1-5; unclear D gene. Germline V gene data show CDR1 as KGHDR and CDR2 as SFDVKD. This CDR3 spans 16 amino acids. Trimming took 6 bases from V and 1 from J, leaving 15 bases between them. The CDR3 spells CATSPAGLSSNQPQHF. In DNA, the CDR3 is TGTGCCACCAGTCCGGCGGGCCTTTCGAGCAATCAGCCCCAGCATTTT.

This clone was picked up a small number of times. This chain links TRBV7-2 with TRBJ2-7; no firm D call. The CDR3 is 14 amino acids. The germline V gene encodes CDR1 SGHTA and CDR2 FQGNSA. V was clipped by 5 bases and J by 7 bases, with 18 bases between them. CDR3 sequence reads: CASSLSIEADEQYF. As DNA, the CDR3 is TGTGCCAGCAGCCTTTCCATCGAGGCTGATGAGCAGTACTTC.

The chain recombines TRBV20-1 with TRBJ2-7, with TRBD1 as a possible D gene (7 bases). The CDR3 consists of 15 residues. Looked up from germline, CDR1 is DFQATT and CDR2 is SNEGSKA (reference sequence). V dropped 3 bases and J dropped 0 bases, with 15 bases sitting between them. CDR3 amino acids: CSASGGGAASYEQYF. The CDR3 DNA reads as TGCAGTGCTAGTGGAGGGGGCGCCGCCTCCTACGAGCAGTACTTC.

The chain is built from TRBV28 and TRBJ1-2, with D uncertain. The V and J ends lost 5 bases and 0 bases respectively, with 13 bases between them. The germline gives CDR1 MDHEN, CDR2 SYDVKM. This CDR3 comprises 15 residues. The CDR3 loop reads CASSPPPGANYGYTF. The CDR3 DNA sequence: TGTGCCAGCAGTCCCCCACCCGGGGCTAACTATGGCTACACCTTC.

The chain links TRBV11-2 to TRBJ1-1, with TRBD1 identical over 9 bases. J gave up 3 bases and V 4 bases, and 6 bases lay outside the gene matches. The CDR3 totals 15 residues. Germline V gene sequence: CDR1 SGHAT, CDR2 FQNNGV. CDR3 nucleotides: TGTGCCAGCAGCTACAGGGGGCCTGTCTACACTGAAGCTTTCTTT. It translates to CASSYRGPVYTEAFF. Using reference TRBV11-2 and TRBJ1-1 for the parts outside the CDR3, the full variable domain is EAGVAQSPRYKIIEKRQSVAFWCNPISGHATLYWYQQILGQGPKLLIQFQNNGVVDDSQLPKDRFSAERLKGVDSTLKIQPAKLEDSAVYLCASSYRGPVYTEAFFGQGTRLTVV.

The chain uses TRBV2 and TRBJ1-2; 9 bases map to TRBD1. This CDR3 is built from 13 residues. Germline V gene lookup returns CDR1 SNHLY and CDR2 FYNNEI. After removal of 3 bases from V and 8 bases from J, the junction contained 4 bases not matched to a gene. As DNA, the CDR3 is TGTGCCAGCAGTGAGTACAGGGGGCACGGCTACACCTTC. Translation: CASSEYRGHGYTF.

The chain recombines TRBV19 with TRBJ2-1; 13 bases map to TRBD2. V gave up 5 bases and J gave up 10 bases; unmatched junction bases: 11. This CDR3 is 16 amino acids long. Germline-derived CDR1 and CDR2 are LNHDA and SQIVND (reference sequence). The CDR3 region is CASSPRGTSGNYEQFF. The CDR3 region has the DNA TGTGCCAGTAGTCCGCGAGGGACTAGCGGGAACTACGAGCAGTTCTTC.

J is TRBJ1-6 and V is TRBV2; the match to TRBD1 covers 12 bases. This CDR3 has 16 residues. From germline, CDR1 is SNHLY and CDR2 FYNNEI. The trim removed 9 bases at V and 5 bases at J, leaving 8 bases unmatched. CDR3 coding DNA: TGTGCCAGATGGGACAGGGGGCAACTCAATAATTCACCCCTCCACTTT. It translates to CARWDRGQLNNSPLHF. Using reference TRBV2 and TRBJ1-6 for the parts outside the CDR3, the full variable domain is EPEVTQTPSHQVTQMGQEVILRCVPISNHLYFYWYRQILGQKVEFLVSFYNNEISEKSEIFDDQFSVERPDGSNFTLKIRSTKLEDSAMYFCARWDRGQLNNSPLHFGNGTRLTVT.

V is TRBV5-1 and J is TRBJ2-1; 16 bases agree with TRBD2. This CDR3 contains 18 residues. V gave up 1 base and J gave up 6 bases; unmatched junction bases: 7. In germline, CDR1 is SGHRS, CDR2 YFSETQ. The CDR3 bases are TGCGCCAGCAGCTTGCAGGGGACTAGCGGGAGGGTGATCAATGAGCAGTTCTTC. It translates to CASSLQGTSGRVINEQFF.

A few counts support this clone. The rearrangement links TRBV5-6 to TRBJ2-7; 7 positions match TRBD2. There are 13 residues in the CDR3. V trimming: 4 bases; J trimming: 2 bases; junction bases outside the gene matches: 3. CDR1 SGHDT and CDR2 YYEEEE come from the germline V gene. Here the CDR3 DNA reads TGTGCCAGCAGCGAAACTAGCGCCTACGAGCAGTACTTC. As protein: CASSETSAYEQYF. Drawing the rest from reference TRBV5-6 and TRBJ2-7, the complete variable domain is DAGVTQSPTHLIKTRGQQVTLRCSPKSGHDTVSWYQQALGQGPQFIFQYYEEEERQRGNFPDRFSGHQFPNYSSELNVNALLLGDSALYLCASSETSAYEQYFGPGTRLTVT.

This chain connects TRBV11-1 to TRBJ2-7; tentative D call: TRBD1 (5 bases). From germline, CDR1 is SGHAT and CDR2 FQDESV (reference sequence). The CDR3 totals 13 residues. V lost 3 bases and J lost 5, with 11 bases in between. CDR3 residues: CASSLQGRNEQYF. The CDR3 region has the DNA TGTGCCAGCAGCTTGCAGGGCCGAAACGAGCAGTACTTC.

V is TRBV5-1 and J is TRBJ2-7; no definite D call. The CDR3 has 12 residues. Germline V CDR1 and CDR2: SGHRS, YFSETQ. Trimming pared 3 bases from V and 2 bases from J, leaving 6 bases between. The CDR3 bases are TGCGCCAGCAGCTCTGAGCCCTACGAGCAGTACTTC. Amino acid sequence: CASSSEPYEQYF.

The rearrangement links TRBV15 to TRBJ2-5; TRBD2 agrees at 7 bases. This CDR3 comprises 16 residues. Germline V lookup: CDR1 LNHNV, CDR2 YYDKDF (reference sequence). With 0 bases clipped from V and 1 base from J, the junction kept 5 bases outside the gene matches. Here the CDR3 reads CATSRDRGRVQETQYF. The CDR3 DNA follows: TGTGCCACCAGCAGAGATCGTGGGAGGGTCCAAGAGACCCAGTACTTC.

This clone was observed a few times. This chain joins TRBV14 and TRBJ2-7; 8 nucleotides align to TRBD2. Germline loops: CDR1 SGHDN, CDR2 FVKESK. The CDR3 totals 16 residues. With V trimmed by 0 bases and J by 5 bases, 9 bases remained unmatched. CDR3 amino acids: CASSQDSSGRFHEQYF. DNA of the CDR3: TGTGCCAGCAGCCAAGATTCCAGCGGGAGATTCCACGAGCAGTACTTC.

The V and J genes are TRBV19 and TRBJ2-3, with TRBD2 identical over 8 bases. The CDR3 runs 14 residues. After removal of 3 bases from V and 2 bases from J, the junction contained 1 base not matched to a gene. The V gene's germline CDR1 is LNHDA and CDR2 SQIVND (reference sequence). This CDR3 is CASSIGLATDTQYF. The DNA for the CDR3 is TGTGCCAGTAGTATCGGACTAGCCACAGATACGCAGTATTTT.

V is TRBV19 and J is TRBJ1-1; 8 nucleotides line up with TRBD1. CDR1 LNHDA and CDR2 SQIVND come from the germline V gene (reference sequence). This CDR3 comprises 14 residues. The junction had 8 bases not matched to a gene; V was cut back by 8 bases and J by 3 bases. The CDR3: CASSVTGVDTEAFF. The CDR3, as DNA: TGTGCCAGTTCTGTGACAGGGGTGGACACTGAAGCTTTCTTT. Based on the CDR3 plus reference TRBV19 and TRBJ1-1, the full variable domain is DGGITQSPKYLFRKEGQNVTLSCEQNLNHDAMYWYRQDPGQGLRLIYYSQIVNDFQKGDIAEGYSVSREKKESFPLTVTSAQKNPTAFYLCASSVTGVDTEAFFGQGTRLTVV.

The CDR3 loop reads CASSGAGGKFSQPQHF. The CDR3, as DNA: TGTGCCAGTAGTGGTGCAGGGGGCAAATTTAGTCAGCCCCAGCATTTT. This sequence joins TRBV19 and TRBJ1-5; 8 nucleotides line up with TRBD1. Germline assignment: CDR1 LNHDA and CDR2 SQIVND (reference sequence). The CDR3 runs to 16 residues. The V segment lost 5 bases and the J segment 6 bases; nucleotides outside the gene matches: 12.

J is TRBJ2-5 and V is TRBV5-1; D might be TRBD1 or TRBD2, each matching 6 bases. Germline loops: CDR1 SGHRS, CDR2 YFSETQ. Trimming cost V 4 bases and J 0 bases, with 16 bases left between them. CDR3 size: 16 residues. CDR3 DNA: TGCGCCAGCAGCATGGCGGGACAACCATACCAAGAGACCCAGTACTTC. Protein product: CASSMAGQPYQETQYF. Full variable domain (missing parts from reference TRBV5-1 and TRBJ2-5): KAGVTQTPRYLIKTRGQQVTLSCSPISGHRSVSWYQQTPGQGLQFLFEYFSETQRNKGNFPGRFSGRQFSNSRSEMNVSTLELGDSALYLCASSMAGQPYQETQYFGPGTRLLVL.

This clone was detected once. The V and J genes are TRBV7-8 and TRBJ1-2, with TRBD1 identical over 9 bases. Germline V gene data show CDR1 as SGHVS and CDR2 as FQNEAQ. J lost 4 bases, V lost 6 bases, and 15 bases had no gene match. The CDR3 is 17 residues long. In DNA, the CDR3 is TGTGCCAGCAGTTATTTAGATCGGGACAGGGTTTCCTATGGCTACACCTTC. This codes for CASSYLDRDRVSYGYTF.

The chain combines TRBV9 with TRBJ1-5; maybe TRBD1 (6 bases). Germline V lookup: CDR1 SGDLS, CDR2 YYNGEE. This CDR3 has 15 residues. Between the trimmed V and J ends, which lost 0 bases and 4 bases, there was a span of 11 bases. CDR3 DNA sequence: TGTGCCAGCAGCGTAGCGGGGGGGCTGAATCAGCCCCAGCATTTT. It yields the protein CASSVAGGLNQPQHF.

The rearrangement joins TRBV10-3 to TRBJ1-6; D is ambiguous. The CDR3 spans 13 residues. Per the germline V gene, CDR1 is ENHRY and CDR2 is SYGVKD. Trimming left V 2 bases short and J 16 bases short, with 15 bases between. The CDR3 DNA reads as TGTGCCATCAGTGAGGAGCTCAGGCCGAGTCTCCACTTT. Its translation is CAISEELRPSLHF.

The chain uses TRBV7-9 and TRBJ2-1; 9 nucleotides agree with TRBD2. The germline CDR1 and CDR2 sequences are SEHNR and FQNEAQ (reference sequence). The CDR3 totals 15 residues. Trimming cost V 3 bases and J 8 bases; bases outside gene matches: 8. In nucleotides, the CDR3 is TGTGCCAGCAGCTTTAGCGGGAGAGTCGAAGATGAGCAGTTCTTC. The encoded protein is CASSFSGRVEDEQFF.

The CDR3 region is CASSRDSVNTGELFF. The CDR3 region has the DNA TGCGCCAGCAGCAGGGACAGTGTGAACACCGGGGAGCTGTTTTTT. The chain uses TRBV5-1 and TRBJ2-2; 7 positions match TRBD1. The ends lost 4 bases at V and 1 base at J; junction bases unmatched: 4. From germline, CDR1 is SGHRS and CDR2 YFSETQ. The CDR3 has 15 residues. The full variable domain, rest sourced from reference TRBV5-1 and TRBJ2-2, is KAGVTQTPRYLIKTRGQQVTLSCSPISGHRSVSWYQQTPGQGLQFLFEYFSETQRNKGNFPGRFSGRQFSNSRSEMNVSTLELGDSALYLCASSRDSVNTGELFFGEGSRLTVL.

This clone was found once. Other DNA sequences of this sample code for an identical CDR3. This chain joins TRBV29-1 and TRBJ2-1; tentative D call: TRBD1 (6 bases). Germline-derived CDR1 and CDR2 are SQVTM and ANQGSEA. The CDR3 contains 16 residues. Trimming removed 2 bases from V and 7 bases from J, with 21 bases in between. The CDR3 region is CSVERGSAGDQNEQFF. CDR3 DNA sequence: TGCAGCGTTGAAAGGGGGTCGGCAGGGGATCAAAATGAGCAGTTCTTC.